This TCR beta chain came from a study of cytomegalovirus exposure and HLA in healthy donors. Study-level points and caveats: For most subjects, TCR beta sequences were reported to predict HLA-A and HLA-B alleles with accuracy. In vitro work confirmed that a few CMV-associated chains recognize CMV antigens. Available immune exposure information covered CMV serostatus only. Some TCR beta chains (roughly 160 of them) were listed as cytomegalovirus-associated.

On this clone: Its cognate antigen is unknown.

13 Jbeta primers and 60 Vbeta primers were used for the PCR. Method: immunoSEQ multiplex PCR; TCRdb's copy keeps in-frame clones and lacks some. The sample has roughly 150,000 clones; 75% to 90% are singletons. Germline V gives CDR1 SGDLS, CDR2 YYNGEE. The CDR3 runs to 16 residues. The germline V and J ends were trimmed by 3 bases and 0 bases, with 14 bases remaining between them. The specimen sequenced was PBMCs. This TCR was recovered from a male donor in good health and CMV-seronegative. This chain joins TRBV9 and TRBJ2-3, with D possibly matching TRBD2 (5 bases). The CDR3 DNA follows: TGTGCCAGCAGCGGACGGGAATCAAGGAGCACAGATACGCAGTATTTT. It is translated as CASSGRESRSTDTQYF.